These 16 T cell receptor beta chains came from one sample sequenced in a study of blood T cell repertoires in COVID-19. Assay used: immunoSEQ multiplex PCR; TCRdb lists only in-frame clones, some missing. Among around 150,000 clones listed, around 90% were seen once. Sequencing was performed on peripheral blood. These receptor sequences come from a human donor in a cohort sampled during active COVID-19.

The chain recombines TRBV4-1 with TRBJ2-7; 9 nucleotides align to TRBD2. The CDR3 sequence is 13 residues long. Per the germline V gene, CDR1 is MGHRA and CDR2 is YSYEKL. V lost 4 bases to trimming and J lost 4 bases; unmatched junction nucleotides: 2. The CDR3 reads CASSPGLAYEQYF. CDR3 in DNA: TGCGCCAGCAGCCCGGGACTAGCATACGAGCAGTACTTC.

This clone was detected only once. The chain joins TRBV9 to TRBJ2-1; 7 bases align to TRBD2. This CDR3 region has 16 residues. Germline CDR1 is SGDLS and CDR2 is YYNGEE. Losses at the gene ends were 3 bases for V and 0 bases for J; bases not matched to a gene: 6. CDR3 sequence (DNA): TGTGCCAGCAGCGGATCTAGCGGAGACTCCTACAATGAGCAGTTCTTC. It codes for CASSGSSGDSYNEQFF. Variable domain in full (rest from reference TRBV9 and TRBJ2-1): DSGVTQTPKHLITATGQRVTLRCSPRSGDLSVYWYQQSLDQGLQFLIQYYNGEERAKGNILERFSAQQFPDLHSELNLSSLELGDSALYFCASSGSSGDSYNEQFFGPGTRLTVL.

The chain joins TRBV6-5 to TRBJ1-2; D remains unclear. V gave up 9 bases and J gave up 0 bases, with 14 bases separating them. The CDR3 is made up of 14 amino acids. Germline CDR1 and CDR2: MNHEY and SVGAGI. Here the CDR3 reads CASHTHSANYGYTF. The CDR3 DNA sequence: TGTGCCAGTCATACACATTCAGCTAACTATGGCTACACCTTC.

The chain recombines TRBV30 with TRBJ2-7; D uncertain. Germline V CDR1 and CDR2: GTSNPN, SVGIG (reference sequence). Trimming removed 0 bases from V and 7 bases from J, with 16 bases in between. The CDR3 totals 14 residues. CDR3 in amino acids: CAWSVAPGSGEQYF. CDR3 sequence (DNA): TGTGCCTGGAGTGTAGCCCCAGGTTCTGGGGAGCAGTACTTC.

In its sample, this clone was seen a few times. This CDR3 is CASSLIPGQGQPQHF. The DNA of the CDR3 is TGCGCCAGCAGCCTGATACCGGGACAGGGGCAGCCCCAGCATTTT. The V call is TRBV5-1, the J call TRBJ1-5; the match to TRBD1 covers 10 bases. Germline CDR1 and CDR2: SGHRS and YFSETQ. V shed 4 bases and J 7 bases; nucleotides not matched to a gene: 8. There are 15 residues in the CDR3.

This chain links TRBV30 with TRBJ2-5, with D maybe TRBD2 (7 bases). The V gene's germline CDR1 is GTSNPN and CDR2 SVGIG (reference sequence). Trimming took 0 bases from V and 2 from J, leaving 16 bases between them. The CDR3 runs to 16 residues. CDR3 in amino acids: CAWSVPGGASQETQYF. CDR3 DNA sequence: TGTGCCTGGAGTGTACCGGGGGGCGCGAGTCAAGAGACCCAGTACTTC.

V gene TRBV4-1 combines with J gene TRBJ2-7, with TRBD1 as a possible D gene (6 bases). V lost 4 bases and J lost 0, with 16 bases in between. Germline lookup yields CDR1 MGHRA and CDR2 YSYEKL. The CDR3 spans 16 residues. CDR3 loop: CASSRGLEDSSYEQYF. CDR3 DNA sequence: TGCGCCAGCAGCCGGGGTTTAGAGGACAGCTCCTACGAGCAGTACTTC.

This rearrangement joins TRBV12-3 or TRBV12-4 to TRBJ2-7, with D perhaps matching TRBD2 (5 bases). Trimming took off 8 bases at V and 2 bases at J, with 10 bases between the two ends. The CDR3 has 12 residues. The CDR3 nucleotides are TGTGCCAGCGAGGGCCATGCCTACGAGCAGTACTTC. Encoded protein: CASEGHAYEQYF.

The sample holds a few counts of this clone. This CDR3 is CASSEDRGRETQYF. The CDR3 DNA reads as TGTGCCAGCAGTGAAGACAGGGGGCGGGAGACCCAGTACTTC. The V and J genes are TRBV2 and TRBJ2-5; the match to TRBD1 covers 9 bases. CDR3 length equals 14 residues. Unmatched junction bases numbered 2, after V lost 1 base and J lost 5 bases. The germline CDR1 and CDR2 sequences are SNHLY and FYNNEI.

V usage is TRBV4-1 and J usage is TRBJ1-1; D remains unclear. The V end was cut by 0 bases, the J end by 0 bases, with 8 bases between. The CDR3 totals 15 residues. Germline V gene lookup returns CDR1 MGHRA and CDR2 YSYEKL. The CDR3 DNA is TGCGCCAGCAGCCAAGACCTACGGTTGAACACTGAAGCTTTCTTT. Translating gives CASSQDLRLNTEAFF.

The chain is built from TRBV11-3 and TRBJ1-1; no clear D gene. The germline CDR1 and CDR2 sequences are SGHNT and YENEEA. Trimming removed 5 bases from V and 7 bases from J, with 8 bases in between. The CDR3 runs to 11 residues. The CDR3 bases are TGTGCCAGCAGCGTTTCCGGTGAAGCTTTCTTT. Translating it yields CASSVSGEAFF.

Here the CDR3 reads CASNPQPGQVYGYTF. CDR3 bases: TGTGCCAGTAATCCTCAACCGGGACAAGTCTATGGCTACACCTTC. The rearrangement links TRBV19 to TRBJ1-2; possible D gene TRBD1, 6 bases. The CDR3 contains 15 residues. Trimming shortened V by 7 bases and J by 4 bases, and 19 bases separated the two germline ends. CDR1 is LNHDA, CDR2 SQIVND, per germline (reference sequence).

J is TRBJ2-7 and V is TRBV24-1, with TRBD1 matching over 10 bases. V gave up 4 bases and J gave up 5 bases; unmatched junction bases: 7. Germline CDR1 reads KGHDR; CDR2 reads SFDVKD. The CDR3 totals 15 residues. The CDR3 sequence is CATSDTGTGDHEQYF. The DNA for the CDR3 is TGTGCCACCAGTGACACCGGGACAGGGGATCACGAGCAGTACTTC.

The chain is built from TRBV11-1 and TRBJ2-5, with D perhaps matching TRBD2 (6 bases). Trimming cost V 0 bases and J 0 bases, with 8 bases left between them. Germline loops: CDR1 SGHAT, CDR2 FQDESV (reference sequence). The CDR3 has 15 amino acids. CDR3 coding DNA: TGTGCCAGCAGCTTAGCGCGGGACTACCAAGAGACCCAGTACTTC. Its translation is CASSLARDYQETQYF. Filled out from reference TRBV11-1 and TRBJ2-5, the complete variable domain reads EAEVAQSPRYKITEKSQAVAFWCDPISGHATLYWYRQILGQGPELLVQFQDESVVDDSQLPKDRFSAERLKGVDSTLKIQPAELGDSAMYLCASSLARDYQETQYFGPGTRLLVL.

This chain joins TRBV14 and TRBJ1-5, with D possibly matching TRBD1 (6 bases). Trimming cost V 0 bases and J 2 bases, with 14 bases left between them. The CDR3 runs 17 residues. Germline-derived CDR1 and CDR2 are SGHDN and FVKESK. The CDR3 coding sequence is TGTGCCAGCAGCCAAGACGATACAGGGAAGGGCAATCAGCCCCAGCATTTT. Protein product: CASSQDDTGKGNQPQHF.

This rearrangement joins TRBV28 to TRBJ2-7; 7 bases fit TRBD2. The CDR3 runs 15 residues. J gave up 3 bases and V 3 bases, and 8 bases lay outside the gene matches. Looked up from germline, CDR1 is MDHEN and CDR2 is SYDVKM. The CDR3 loop reads CASSLPTGTNYEQYF. CDR3 DNA sequence: TGTGCCAGCAGTTTGCCAACTGGGACTAACTACGAGCAGTACTTC.